The next 26 T cell receptor beta chains were all read from a single sample in a study of post-analysis software for immune sequencing data. Overall study results and limits: There were roughly 5 TRBV segments more frequent in patients than controls, and TRBV5-6, TRBV5-1 and TRBV20-1 were among them.

Unique molecular identifiers were carried by the TCR beta cDNA libraries. MiXCR, run by TCRdb on the PCR reads, gives a single entry per CDR3 protein. Here the sample spans hundreds of thousands of distinct CDR3 sequences, roughly 27% being singletons. These TCRs are of unknown antigen specificity. The sample was blood. All receptors derive from a girl aged 5-17 years with multiple sclerosis.

This clonotype was counted a few times. This chain connects TRBV6-2 or TRBV6-3 to TRBJ1-2, with 9 positions matching TRBD1. Germline V gene sequence: CDR1 MNHEY, CDR2 SVGEGT. The CDR3 runs to 14 residues. V dropped 6 bases and J dropped 8; count of bases not matched to a gene: 10. Here the CDR3 DNA reads TGTGCCAGCAGACCTACGGGACAGGGTGCCGGCTACACCTTC. This encodes CASRPTGQGAGYTF.

This sequence joins TRBV6-1 and TRBJ2-7, with unresolved D. Germline CDR1 reads MNHNS; CDR2 reads SASEGT. The CDR3 is made up of 11 amino acids. Deletions cut 7 bases from V and 2 bases from J, with 6 bases between. CDR3 loop: CASTLTYEQYF. CDR3 sequence (DNA): TGTGCCAGCACCTTGACCTACGAGCAGTACTTC.

In this sample, this clonotype turned up a few times. CDR3 region: CAIREGPYYRGDTEAFF. For the CDR3, the DNA is TGTGCCATCCGGGAGGGACCCTACTATAGAGGAGACACTGAAGCTTTCTTT. The chain combines TRBV6-1 with TRBJ1-1; possibly TRBD1 for D (5 bases). The V end was cut by 10 bases, the J end by 3 bases, with 27 bases between. This CDR3 is 17 amino acids long. Germline loops: CDR1 MNHNS, CDR2 SASEGT.

This clonotype was observed at least ten times. The chain carries TRBV29-1 and TRBJ2-7; 14 bases are a match to TRBD2. The CDR3 has 12 residues. Germline CDR1 reads SQVTM; CDR2 reads ANQGSEA. With V trimmed by 7 bases and J by 6 bases, 2 bases remained unmatched. Written as DNA, the CDR3 is TGCAGCGGTGGGACTAGCGGGAGCGAGCAGTACTTC. Protein: CSGGTSGSEQYF.

This clonotype was picked up many times. The chain has TRBV4-3 and TRBJ2-7; 8 bases align to TRBD2. Germline-derived CDR1 and CDR2 are LGHNA and YSLEER. This CDR3 spans 16 amino acids. V lost 0 bases, J lost 3 bases, and 7 bases stayed unmatched. In nucleotides, the CDR3 is TGCGCCAGCAGCCAAGATTTAGCGGGAATTCTCTACGAGCAGTACTTC. This codes for CASSQDLAGILYEQYF.

V is TRBV2 and J is TRBJ2-1; the D gene is possibly TRBD2 (5 bases). Per germline, CDR1 SNHLY and CDR2 FYNNEI. The length of the CDR3 is 18 residues. With 2 bases removed from V and 0 bases from J, the gap between germline ends came to 17 bases. CDR3 loop: CASSEYHFGVSSYNEQFF. CDR3 coding DNA: TGTGCCAGCAGTGAATATCATTTCGGGGTTTCCTCCTACAATGAGCAGTTCTTC.

J is TRBJ2-5 and V is TRBV20-1; 14 nucleotides match TRBD2. Trimming at V came to 0 bases and at J to 1 base, leaving 16 bases not matched to a gene. This CDR3 has 21 amino acids. Germline CDR1 reads DFQATT; CDR2 reads SNEGSKA (reference sequence). The DNA of the CDR3 is TGCAGTGCTAGAGATTGGGCCCCCGTCGGGACTAGCGGGGGTACCCAAGAGACCCAGTACTTC. Translating gives CSARDWAPVGTSGGTQETQYF.

The rearrangement links TRBV29-1 to TRBJ2-1; 9 bases align to TRBD2. Trimming cost V 7 bases and J 6 bases; bases outside gene matches: 13. Germline-derived CDR1 and CDR2 are SQVTM and ANQGSEA. The CDR3 covers 15 residues. In nucleotides, the CDR3 is TGCAGCGCCAAGGGTGGCGGGGGGGCACTCAATGAGCAGTTCTTC. Amino acids: CSAKGGGGALNEQFF.

The gene calls are TRBV7-6 and TRBJ2-1; D possibly corresponds to TRBD2 (5 bases). Germline V gene sequence: CDR1 SGHVS, CDR2 FNYEAQ. V was pared by 0 bases and J by 3 bases, with 12 bases between. The CDR3 sequence is 16 residues long. Here the CDR3 reads CASSLAREGGYNEQFF. CDR3 sequence (DNA): TGTGCCAGCAGCTTAGCTCGGGAAGGTGGCTACAATGAGCAGTTCTTC.

The J gene is TRBJ2-3, the V gene TRBV7-2; the D is unclear. The CDR3 extends over 14 amino acids. The V end lost 7 bases, the J end lost 0 bases, and 11 bases lay between the germline ends. The germline V gene encodes CDR1 SGHTA and CDR2 FQGNSA. CDR3 in DNA: TGTGCCAGCAAGTCCAGGATAAGCACAGATACGCAGTATTTT. It translates to CASKSRISTDTQYF. Using reference TRBV7-2 and TRBJ2-3 for the parts outside the CDR3, the full variable domain is GAGVSQSPSNKVTEKGKDVELRCDPISGHTALYWYRQSLGQGLEFLIYFQGNSAPDKSGLPSDRFSAERTGGSVSTLTIQRTQQEDSAVYLCASKSRISTDTQYFGPGTRLTVL.

There are a few counts of this clonotype. The rearrangement uses TRBV20-1 and TRBJ1-2; D is ambiguous. This CDR3 is 14 amino acids long. The germline CDR1 and CDR2 sequences are DFQATT and SNEGSKA (reference sequence). V lost 6 bases, J lost 0 bases, and 14 bases lay in between. The CDR3 sequence is CSATPAISNYGYTF. In DNA form, the CDR3 reads TGCAGTGCCACCCCGGCGATTTCTAACTATGGCTACACCTTC.

This CDR3 is CASSGWDRGPPPEQYF. CDR3 coding DNA: TGTGCCAGCAGTGGATGGGACAGGGGGCCCCCCCCGGAGCAGTACTTC. The V call is TRBV25-1, the J call TRBJ2-7, with 12 bases that match TRBD1. The CDR3 has 16 residues. Per germline, CDR1 MGHDK and CDR2 SYGVNS. Trimming removed 4 bases from V and 7 bases from J; junction bases left unmatched: 11.

The chain is built from TRBV29-1 and TRBJ2-4, with 7 bases fitting TRBD2. The CDR3 has 14 amino acids. In germline, CDR1 is SQVTM, CDR2 ANQGSEA. The V gene end was trimmed by 0 bases and the J gene end by 13 bases; junction bases not matched to a gene: 12. The DNA for the CDR3 is TGCAGCGTTGAAGACCCGGGGGGTGTCGATGAGCAGTACTTC. It codes for CSVEDPGGVDEQYF.

CDR3 in DNA: TGCAGCTCAAACAAGGGGGAAAAGCAGTTCTTC. Translating it yields CSSNKGEKQFF. The chain couples TRBV29-1 to TRBJ2-1, with D possibly being TRBD1 (6 bases). V lost 8 bases, J lost 11 bases, and 16 bases lay in between. Germline V gene data show CDR1 as SQVTM and CDR2 as ANQGSEA. The CDR3 loop spans 11 amino acids.

The chain is built from TRBV12-3 or TRBV12-4 and TRBJ1-2; the D is unclear. The CDR3 has 13 residues. Trimming shortened V by 6 bases and J by 8 bases, and 16 bases separated the two germline ends. CDR3 nucleotide sequence: TGTGCCAGCAGCCCCACCAGACTATACGGCTACACCTTC. Protein sequence: CASSPTRLYGYTF.

At least ten counts were recorded for this clonotype. This chain uses TRBV29-1 with TRBJ1-6; D call uncertain. Deletions cut 3 bases from V and 9 bases from J, with 12 bases between. The CDR3 is 13 residues long. CDR1 and CDR2 from the germline V gene are SQVTM and ANQGSEA. In DNA, the CDR3 is TGCAGCGTTGAGGGAAAGGGTGGTTCACCCCTCCACTTT. Translated, it gives CSVEGKGGSPLHF.

The CDR3 is CASSLVTSGSPLEFF. CDR3 sequence (DNA): TGTGCCAGCAGCTTGGTTACTAGCGGATCACCACTGGAGTTCTTC. The chain links TRBV5-4 to TRBJ2-1; 8 bases are shared with TRBD2. The CDR3 consists of 15 residues. The junction had 13 bases not matched to a gene; V was cut back by 0 bases and J by 14 bases. Germline CDR1 and CDR2: SGHNT and YYREEE (reference sequence).

In this sample, this clonotype turned up many times. This chain joins TRBV12-3 or TRBV12-4 and TRBJ2-1; D gene unclear. The CDR3 loop spans 11 amino acids. The ends were cut back, 0 bases at V and 9 bases at J, with 3 bases in the middle. CDR3 amino acids: CASSLAREQFF. CDR3 in DNA: TGTGCCAGCAGTTTAGCGCGTGAGCAGTTCTTC.

The V gene is TRBV20-1, the J gene TRBJ2-1; 7 nucleotides align to TRBD1. Germline V lookup: CDR1 DFQATT, CDR2 SNEGSKA (reference sequence). The CDR3 runs 13 residues. V lost 3 bases, J lost 4 bases, and 3 bases stayed unmatched. This chain's CDR3 is CSARGDSYNEQFF. In DNA, the CDR3 is TGCAGTGCTAGGGGGGACAGTTACAATGAGCAGTTCTTC.

This chain links TRBV20-1 with TRBJ2-3, with a weak D call TRBD2 (6 bases). Germline V gene sequence: CDR1 DFQATT, CDR2 SNEGSKA (reference sequence). The CDR3 sequence is 13 residues long. CDR3 sequence (DNA): TGCTTAGCCACGGGGGAATTGTACGATACGCAGTATTTT. Encoded protein: CLATGELYDTQYF.

This clonotype was counted many times. The chain uses TRBV2 and TRBJ2-1; D gene ambiguous. The CDR3 has 11 amino acids. Germline lookup yields CDR1 SNHLY and CDR2 FYNNEI. V was pared by 4 bases and J by 7 bases, with 5 bases between. The CDR3 sequence: CASSGLNEQFF. CDR3 in DNA: TGTGCCAGCAGTGGGCTTAATGAGCAGTTCTTC.

As concerns this clonotype: One end of the junction varies from germline; a read error may be responsible. The CDR3 region has the DNA TGTGCCAGCAGCCCAGGCCCCGGGACTAGCAAAGATACGCAGTATTTT. Translating gives CASSPGPGTSKDTQYF. The chain has TRBV7-9 and TRBJ2-3; 9 bases are a match to TRBD2. Germline V gives CDR1 SEHNR, CDR2 FQNEAQ (reference sequence). The CDR3 has 16 residues.

This clonotype was recorded once. The chain recombines TRBV9 with TRBJ1-1; 11 nucleotides agree with TRBD1. Germline V lookup: CDR1 SGDLS, CDR2 YYNGEE. CDR3 length: 14 amino acids. J was trimmed by 8 bases and V by 4 bases; bases with no gene match: 7. The CDR3 bases are TGTGCCAGCAGCAGCGGGACAGGGGGAAACGAAGCTTTCTTT. It encodes CASSSGTGGNEAFF.

The chain carries TRBV7-2 and TRBJ2-3, with D possibly TRBD2 on 6 matching bases. V gave up 5 bases and J gave up 1 base, with 13 bases separating them. Per germline, CDR1 SGHTA and CDR2 FQGNSA. The CDR3 extends over 15 amino acids. CDR3 bases: TGTGCCAGCAGCAACCAGGGAGGAGGCACAGATACGCAGTATTTT. Translation: CASSNQGGGTDTQYF.

This chain joins TRBV9 and TRBJ1-4; 9 bases map to TRBD1. The V and J ends lost 5 bases and 7 bases, in that order; junction bases with no gene match: 15. The CDR3 contains 17 residues. The germline V gene encodes CDR1 SGDLS and CDR2 YYNGEE. In DNA, the CDR3 is TGTGCCAGCAGTGCGGGGGAACAGGGGGCGTTCGTTGAAAAACTGTTTTTT. Translation gives CASSAGEQGAFVEKLFF. The full variable domain, its missing parts supplied by reference TRBV9 and TRBJ1-4, is DSGVTQTPKHLITATGQRVTLRCSPRSGDLSVYWYQQSLDQGLQFLIQYYNGEERAKGNILERFSAQQFPDLHSELNLSSLELGDSALYFCASSAGEQGAFVEKLFFGSGTQLSVL.

J is TRBJ2-1 and V is TRBV6-5, with a possible D match to TRBD1 (7 bases). The germline V gene encodes CDR1 MNHEY and CDR2 SVGAGI. Trimming cost V 6 bases and J 0 bases, with 15 bases left between them. This CDR3 has 16 amino acids. CDR3 coding DNA: TGTGCCAGCAGCGCGGGGACAGCCATCTCCTACAATGAGCAGTTCTTC. Residues: CASSAGTAISYNEQFF.